These T cell receptor beta chains were read from a single sample in a study of T cell responses to AZD1222 COVID-19 vaccine. Libraries were prepared by immunoSEQ multiplex PCR; TCRdb keeps only in-frame clonotypes and omits some of them. The repertoire has 110,000 to 150,000 clones, over 85% of them found once; the top ten carry 0.75% to 1%. The input for sequencing was peripheral blood, taken on day 0 of MenACWY control vaccination. The origin of the receptors is an adult in good health. Both conserved end residues are part of each CDR3. D genes are given only for firm matches. Expanded clones get a size class; other rows say once, few or many, or leave the size out.

-	TRBD1	TRBJ1-2	TRBV5-1	TGCGCCAGCAGCACCGGGACAGAGGGTGGCTACACCTTC	CASSTGTEGGYTF
-	-	TRBJ2-2	TRBV21-1	TGTGCCAGCAGCGAAGGGACTAGCGGGGGGGCCGGGGAGCTGTTTTTT	CASSEGTSGGAGELFF
once	-	TRBJ1-2	TRBV6-4	TGTGCCAGCAGCGATTCGGTCGGAGGCTACACCTTC	CASSDSVGGYTF
once	-	TRBJ2-2	TRBV5-6	TGTGCCAGCAGCTTCGACCGGGATATCACCGGGGAGCTGTTTTTT	CASSFDRDITGELFF
once	-	TRBJ2-2	TRBV19	TGTGCCAGTAGTATCCTGGACAGGAACACCGGGGAGCTGTTTTTT	CASSILDRNTGELFF
-	-	TRBJ2-7	TRBV11-1	TGTGCCAGCAGCTTCGGGGGAACCTACGAGCAGTACTTC	CASSFGGTYEQYF
-	-	TRBJ1-5	TRBV19	TGTGCCAGTAGTTTTCAGATTAGCAATCAGCCCCAGCATTTT	CASSFQISNQPQHF
-	-	TRBJ2-1	TRBV6-4	TGTGCCAGCAGTTATAAACCTGGCAATGAGCAGTTCTTC	CASSYKPGNEQFF
-	-	TRBJ1-2	TRBV27	TGTGCCAGCAGCCCGAGAGAAACCAACTATGGCTACACCTTC	CASSPRETNYGYTF
-	-	TRBJ2-7	TRBV5-1	TGCGCCAGCAGCGGCGTTTTTTTTGAGGGGAGCTACGAGCAGTACTTC	CASSGVFFEGSYEQYF
-	-	TRBJ1-2	TRBV7-8	TGTGCCAGCAGCCGCGACTGGGGCGATGGCTACACCTTC	CASSRDWGDGYTF
-	-	TRBJ1-1	TRBV15	TGTGCCACCAGCAGGAGCCAGGGAATGAACACTGAAGCTTTCTTT	CATSRSQGMNTEAFF
-	-	TRBJ1-2	TRBV12-1	TGTGCCAGCAGCTCAAGCCGGGACTTTTTTAACTATGGCTACACCTTC	CASSSSRDFFNYGYTF
-	-	TRBJ2-7	TRBV5-4	TGTGCCAGCAGTCCGGTGGGGGACCCCTATTCCGAGCAGTACTTC	CASSPVGDPYSEQYF
once	TRBD2	TRBJ2-3	TRBV13	TGTGCCAGCAGCAAACAAGCGGGAGATCGAGATACGCAGTATTTT	CASSKQAGDRDTQYF
-	-	TRBJ1-2	TRBV15	TGTGCCACCAGCAGAGATCGAAGGAAGGGCTACACCTTC	CATSRDRRKGYTF
-	-	TRBJ1-1	TRBV6-5	TGTGCCAGCACCTACTCGGACGGTAGCACTGAAGCTTTCTTT	CASTYSDGSTEAFF
-	-	TRBJ1-1	TRBV5-4	TGTGCCAGCAGCACCGGGGGCCTGAACACTGAAGCTTTCTTT	CASSTGGLNTEAFF
-	-	TRBJ2-3	TRBV5-1	TGCGCCAGCAGCACAGGTCCTTCCGGCACAGATACGCAGTATTTT	CASSTGPSGTDTQYF
-	TRBD2	TRBJ2-5	TRBV5-1	TGCGCCAGCAGCTTGGTGGGTAGCGGGGGGCGAGAGACCCAGTACTTC	CASSLVGSGGRETQYF
-	-	TRBJ1-5	TRBV28	TGTGCCAGCAGCGTACTTCTGGGAAGCAATCAGCCCCAGCATTTT	CASSVLLGSNQPQHF
-	-	TRBJ2-1	TRBV5-5	TGTGCCAGCAGCCTGGGCGAGGGTCAATCCTACAATGAGCAGTTCTTC	CASSLGEGQSYNEQFF
-	-	TRBJ2-3	TRBV7-9	TGTGCCAGCAGCTTAGCCGGGGACGGAGATACGCAGTATTTT	CASSLAGDGDTQYF